The 6 T cell receptor beta chains below all came from one sample that was sequenced in a study of control samples from healthy donors and cancer patients. The data were produced by immunoSEQ multiplex PCR, yet TCRdb's version contains in-frame clones alone and is incomplete. The table records some 120,000 clones, around nine tenths of them present only once. Sequencing used blood. The receptors were sampled from a young man in good health.

This clone was detected a few times. The chain couples TRBV5-1 to TRBJ2-2, with 7 bases that match TRBD1. Germline-derived CDR1 and CDR2 are SGHRS and YFSETQ. Trimming removed 3 bases from V and 5 bases from J; junction bases left unmatched: 10. This CDR3 has 16 residues. CDR3 sequence reads: CASSYRTGTTTGELFF. The CDR3 region has the DNA TGCGCCAGCAGCTACAGGACAGGAACGACGACCGGGGAGCTGTTTTTT.

The V call is TRBV10-3, the J call TRBJ2-2; TRBD1 matches at 7 bases. This CDR3 is 12 amino acids long. Looked up from germline, CDR1 is ENHRY and CDR2 is SYGVKD. Unmatched junction bases numbered 2, after V lost 6 bases and J lost 7 bases. The CDR3 region has the DNA TGTGCCATCAGCCAGGGGGACGGGGAGCTGTTTTTT. This translates into CAISQGDGELFF.

The chain recombines TRBV4-1 with TRBJ1-2, with a weak D call TRBD1 (5 bases). The V gene lost 0 bases and the J gene lost 7 bases, with 18 bases spanning the gap. This CDR3 comprises 16 residues. Per germline, CDR1 MGHRA and CDR2 YSYEKL. This CDR3 is CASSQDSYEGSGGYTF. The CDR3 coding sequence is TGCGCCAGCAGCCAAGATTCCTACGAGGGGTCGGGTGGCTACACCTTC.

The chain employs TRBV28 and TRBJ1-1; tentative D call: TRBD1 (6 bases). The germline CDR1 and CDR2 sequences are MDHEN and SYDVKM. Trimming took off 6 bases at V and 0 bases at J, with 20 bases between the two ends. CDR3 length: 17 residues. The CDR3 sequence is CASSDPITDSLNTEAFF. The CDR3 bases are TGTGCCAGCAGCGACCCAATCACGGACAGCTTGAACACTGAAGCTTTCTTT.

This sequence joins TRBV20-1 and TRBJ2-5; D remains ambiguous. CDR3 length: 10 amino acids. V gave up 6 bases and J gave up 5 bases, with 7 bases separating them. Germline V CDR1 and CDR2: DFQATT, SNEGSKA (reference sequence). CDR3 protein: CSAKRETQYF. For the CDR3, the DNA is TGCAGTGCCAAAAGGGAGACCCAGTACTTC.

The chain recombines TRBV7-3 with TRBJ1-1; the D is unclear. The CDR3 extends over 13 amino acids. V was trimmed by 3 bases and J by 6 bases, leaving 11 bases between them. Germline loops: CDR1 SGHTA, CDR2 FQGTGA. The CDR3, as DNA: TGTGCCAGCAGCTTCAGTCTCGGCGCTGAAGCTTTCTTT. Protein sequence: CASSFSLGAEAFF.